Shown below are 19 T cell receptor beta chains from a single sample sequenced in a study of metastatic and nonmetastatic thyroid tumors. Every patient was untreated before thyroid surgery. Using MiXCR, TCRdb re-called clones from the PCR reads. The table has more than 10,000 clones, roughly 31% seen once; the top ten hold approximately 15%. Sequencing input: tumor tissue. These receptors all stem from a male donor with papillary thyroid cancer or a benign thyroid nodule (not recorded which). Some clones in this sample may be carry-over from other donors' samples.

V is TRBV5-1 and J is TRBJ2-3; TRBD2 matches at 8 bases. This CDR3 region has 15 residues. V lost 6 bases, J lost 3 bases, and 9 bases stayed unmatched. Germline CDR1 is SGHRS and CDR2 is YFSETQ. The DNA for the CDR3 is TGCGCCAGCATTAGTGCGAGCGGGAGAACAGATACGCAGTATTTT. This codes for CASISASGRTDTQYF.

This clone is deemed medium-sized. CDR3 in amino acids: CASSYRDRVGEQYF. CDR3 coding DNA: TGTGCCAGCAGTTACAGGGACAGGGTGGGTGAGCAGTACTTC. The chain is built from TRBV6-5 and TRBJ2-7; TRBD1 aligns across 9 bases. Germline V gives CDR1 MNHEY, CDR2 SVGAGI. The CDR3 loop spans 14 amino acids. The V and J ends lost 2 bases and 7 bases, in that order; junction bases with no gene match: 6.

Sample share makes this clone medium-sized (0.01 to 0.1%). The chain carries TRBV28 and TRBJ2-2; TRBD2 aligns across 8 bases. This CDR3 region has 14 residues. J was trimmed by 7 bases and V by 6 bases; bases with no gene match: 7. Per germline, CDR1 MDHEN and CDR2 SYDVKM. As DNA, the CDR3 is TGTGCCAGCAGCCAGACTAGCGCTCGCGGGGAGCTGTTTTTT. Residues: CASSQTSARGELFF.

The chain links TRBV11-1 to TRBJ2-3; 7 positions match TRBD1. Germline loops: CDR1 SGHAT, CDR2 FQDESV (reference sequence). The CDR3 runs 15 residues. The V segment lost 4 bases and the J segment 6 bases; nucleotides outside the gene matches: 10. The CDR3 DNA reads TGTGCCAGCAGCTCAGGGGGTCCGGCGCAGGATACGCAGTATTTT. This gives the protein CASSSGGPAQDTQYF. The variable domain in full, with the rest retrieved from reference TRBV11-1 and TRBJ2-3, is EAEVAQSPRYKITEKSQAVAFWCDPISGHATLYWYRQILGQGPELLVQFQDESVVDDSQLPKDRFSAERLKGVDSTLKIQPAELGDSAMYLCASSSGGPAQDTQYFGPGTRLTVL.

This clone has only a few counts. The junction does not match germline at one end; this may be a read error. CDR3: CASRGRWFPLDQPQHF. The CDR3 DNA reads TGTGCCAGCAGGGGACGATGGTTCCCACTGGATCAGCCCCAGCATTTC. This rearrangement joins TRBV6-1 to TRBJ1-5, with D perhaps matching TRBD1 (5 bases). Germline-derived CDR1 and CDR2 are MNHNS and SASEGT. This CDR3 is 16 amino acids long.

By its share, this clone is medium-sized. The chain joins TRBV7-2 to TRBJ2-2; D not resolved. The germline V gene encodes CDR1 SGHTA and CDR2 FQGNSA. Trimming left V 1 base short and J 0 bases short, with 9 bases between. CDR3 length equals 16 residues. CDR3 nucleotides: TGTGCCAGCAGCTTAGTGTGGAGTTCGAACACCGGGGAGCTGTTTTTT. This translates into CASSLVWSSNTGELFF.

This clone was observed a handful of times. The chain employs TRBV4-3 and TRBJ1-2; D is ambiguous. From germline, CDR1 is LGHNA and CDR2 YSLEER. CDR3 length: 15 amino acids. V was clipped by 4 bases and J by 0 bases, with 12 bases between them. The CDR3 DNA reads TGCGCCAGCAGCCGAATGACGGAGACTAACTATGGCTACACCTTC. Protein product: CASSRMTETNYGYTF.

Many counts were recorded for this clone. The rearrangement uses TRBV10-2 and TRBJ1-1; a weak D match, TRBD1 (5 bases). Trimming cost V 8 bases and J 0 bases, with 7 bases left between them. The CDR3 is made up of 12 amino acids. Germline V gives CDR1 WSHSY, CDR2 SAAADI. The CDR3 sequence: CASGQLNTEAFF. In DNA form, the CDR3 reads TGCGCCAGCGGACAACTGAACACTGAAGCTTTCTTT.

V is TRBV19 and J is TRBJ1-5; D is perhaps TRBD1 (6 bases). The CDR3 contains 13 residues. V lost 7 bases and J lost 4, with 11 bases in between. Germline CDR1 LNHDA, CDR2 SQIVND (reference sequence). The CDR3 coding sequence is TGTGCCAGTACCGAACAGGGTAATCAGCCCCAGCATTTT. Its protein is CASTEQGNQPQHF.

This sequence joins TRBV5-8 and TRBJ2-7, with 10 bases aligning to TRBD2. The V and J ends lost 2 bases and 6 bases, in that order; junction bases with no gene match: 5. The CDR3 is 14 amino acids. Germline CDR1 reads SGHTS; CDR2 reads YDEGEE. The CDR3 is CASSFLAGEGEQYF. In nucleotides, the CDR3 is TGTGCCAGCAGCTTCCTAGCGGGAGAGGGCGAGCAGTACTTC.

This clone appeared a few times. This chain links TRBV12-3 or TRBV12-4 with TRBJ1-5; D uncertain. The CDR3 extends over 11 amino acids. V dropped 8 bases and J dropped 3 bases, with 5 bases sitting between them. CDR3 loop: CASGHNQPQHF. CDR3 nucleotide sequence: TGTGCCAGCGGGCACAATCAGCCCCAGCATTTT.

This clone qualifies as medium-sized. V and J are TRBV20-1 and TRBJ1-2, with D maybe TRBD1 (6 bases). The CDR3 contains 13 residues. Trimming shortened V by 5 bases and J by 5 bases, and 15 bases separated the two germline ends. The germline V gene has CDR1 DFQATT and CDR2 SNEGSKA (reference sequence). CDR3 in amino acids: CSARTTGWYGYTF. Here the CDR3 DNA reads TGCAGTGCTCGTACCACAGGGTGGTATGGCTACACCTTC.

The table lists this clone with a few counts. Its ends do not fully match the called genes, so a read error is possible. The chain has TRBV27 and TRBJ2-5; TRBD2 aligns across 8 bases. The CDR3 spans 17 residues. Per the germline V gene, CDR1 is MNHEY and CDR2 is SMNVEV (reference sequence). In nucleotides, the CDR3 is TGTGCCAGTAGTTCCCCGGTTGGCGGGGGGTCTCAAGAGACCCAGTACTTC. Translation: CASSSPVGGGSQETQYF.

The rearrangement links TRBV6-1 to TRBJ1-1; weak D call: TRBD1 (5 bases). CDR1 MNHNS and CDR2 SASEGT come from the germline V gene. V lost 7 bases and J lost 4, with 19 bases in between. This CDR3 has 15 amino acids. CDR3 protein: CASTEAGGSSTEAFF. The CDR3 DNA sequence: TGTGCCAGCACAGAAGCGGGGGGGTCGTCCACTGAAGCTTTCTTT.

The rearrangement joins TRBV18 to TRBJ1-2; 7 nucleotides line up with TRBD1. The CDR3 runs 12 residues. V shed 5 bases and J 8 bases; nucleotides not matched to a gene: 5. CDR1 KGHSH and CDR2 LQKENI come from the germline V gene. CDR3 region: CASSGGQTGYTF. The CDR3 coding sequence is TGTGCCAGCTCAGGGGGACAGACGGGCTACACCTTC.

By share, this clone counts as medium-sized. This chain links TRBV5-1 with TRBJ1-2; 10 nucleotides match TRBD1. Germline V CDR1 and CDR2: SGHRS, YFSETQ. This CDR3 spans 14 amino acids. V dropped 3 bases and J dropped 5; count of bases not matched to a gene: 4. The CDR3 loop reads CASSSGTGDYGYTF. CDR3 nucleotide sequence: TGCGCCAGCAGCTCCGGGACAGGGGATTATGGCTACACCTTC.

This clone appeared many times. The chain recombines TRBV2 with TRBJ2-1; 9 bases are shared with TRBD2. The junction had 8 bases not matched to a gene; V was cut back by 5 bases and J by 3 bases. The CDR3 consists of 16 residues. Germline assignment: CDR1 SNHLY and CDR2 FYNNEI. The CDR3 loop reads CASSPLAGADYNEQFF. CDR3 coding DNA: TGTGCCAGCAGTCCTTTAGCGGGGGCTGACTACAATGAGCAGTTCTTC.

Judged by abundance, this clone is medium-sized. V is TRBV5-1 and J is TRBJ2-5; D possibly uses TRBD1 or TRBD2 (5 bases each). Germline V gene lookup returns CDR1 SGHRS and CDR2 YFSETQ. The CDR3 length is 13 residues. The V gene lost 4 bases and the J gene lost 13 bases, with 20 bases spanning the gap. CDR3 sequence: CASSLGTETPMYF. The CDR3 DNA reads as TGCGCCAGCAGCCTTGGGACCGAGACTCCCATGTACTTC.

The chain links TRBV11-2 to TRBJ2-1; D is perhaps TRBD1 (5 bases). V lost 0 bases to trimming and J lost 2 bases, with 8 bases between them. In germline, CDR1 is SGHAT, CDR2 FQNNGV. This CDR3 has 15 amino acids. The CDR3 DNA reads as TGTGCCAGCAGCTTAGATTCACAGGCCTACAATGAGCAGTTCTTC. Translation: CASSLDSQAYNEQFF. Full variable domain (missing parts from reference TRBV11-2 and TRBJ2-1): EAGVAQSPRYKIIEKRQSVAFWCNPISGHATLYWYQQILGQGPKLLIQFQNNGVVDDSQLPKDRFSAERLKGVDSTLKIQPAKLEDSAVYLCASSLDSQAYNEQFFGPGTRLTVL.